These 21 T cell receptor beta chains came from one sample sequenced in a study of tumor and adjacent non-tumor tissue in lung cancer. The library came from three nested PCR rounds adapted from ARM-PCR protocols. From the multiplex PCR reads, TCRdb called clonotypes with MiXCR, one entry per CDR3 protein. The sample has roughly 150,000 distinct CDR3 sequences, around 66% seen once. RNA was extracted from bulk tissue without any cell sorting. Input material: lung tumor tissue. The receptor source for this set is a man in his 60s with small cell lung cancer.

As for this clonotype: Given the absence of the conserved phenylalanine or tryptophan at the CDR3 end, a read error is likely. The chain has TRBV11-2 and TRBJ2-1; 9 positions agree with TRBD2. The CDR3 consists of 13 residues. The V gene's germline CDR1 is SGHAT and CDR2 FQNNGV. The V segment lost 4 bases and the J segment 12 bases; nucleotides outside the gene matches: 7. The CDR3 loop reads CASSYVAGEGQFL. CDR3 sequence (DNA): TGTGCCAGCAGCTATGTAGCGGGAGAAGGGCAGTTCCTT.

The chain employs TRBV20-1 and TRBJ2-5; D is unclear. The ends were cut back, 1 base at V and 5 bases at J, with 8 bases in the middle. Germline values: CDR1 DFQATT, CDR2 SNEGSKA (reference sequence). The CDR3 extends over 12 amino acids. The CDR3 coding sequence is TGCAGTGCTAGAGGACTGGGGGAGACCCAGTACTTC. This sequence encodes CSARGLGETQYF.

As for this clonotype: The final CDR3 position lacks the conserved phenylalanine or tryptophan, pointing to a likely read error. The DNA is left out, because the CDR3 cannot be placed on it with certainty; the CDR3 is given as TCRdb lists it. The chain joins TRBV10-3 to TRBJ2-3. Germline values: CDR1 ENHRY, CDR2 SYGVKD. The CDR3 is 17 residues long, ends included. Here the CDR3 reads CAISESTRHLSTDTKYL.

Comment on this clonotype: Relative to the germline gene, one junction end is altered; a read error may explain this. The chain joins TRBV7-9 to TRBJ1-4; 7 bases map to TRBD1. The germline V gene has CDR1 SEHNR and CDR2 FQNEAQ (reference sequence). The CDR3 extends over 15 amino acids. CDR3 in DNA: TGTGCCAGCGTCCAGGGGGGCGCAGGTAATGAAGAACTGTTTTTT. This codes for CASVQGGAGNEELFF.

This clonotype was seen more than once but under ten times. This may be a read error, as it is one base from a much larger clone. This chain links TRBV10-3 with TRBJ2-2; 7 bases match TRBD2. This CDR3 has 17 residues. Trimming cost V 2 bases and J 6 bases; bases outside gene matches: 12. Germline V lookup: CDR1 ENHRY, CDR2 SYGVKD. The CDR3 region has the DNA TGTGCCATCAGTGAGCTGGAGGGACTAACGGGACCCGGGGAGCTGTTTTTT. It codes for CAISELEGLTGPGELFF.

Regarding this clonotype: The germline gene is not matched at one end of the junction; a read error may be the cause. The chain links TRBV11-2 to TRBJ1-1; D gene unclear. Germline lookup yields CDR1 SGHAT and CDR2 FQNNGV. The CDR3 totals 14 residues. The CDR3 region has the DNA TGTGCCAGCAGCAGAAGGGCCATGGACCCTGAAGTTTTCTTT. Amino acid sequence: CASSRRAMDPEVFF.

The genes are TRBV28 and TRBJ2-7; D perhaps matches TRBD1 (6 bases). Trimming took 7 bases from V and 7 from J, leaving 17 bases between them. This CDR3 region has 13 residues. Germline loops: CDR1 MDHEN, CDR2 SYDVKM. CDR3 loop: CASTFFDRTEQYF. The CDR3 nucleotides read TGTGCCAGCACTTTTTTTGACAGGACTGAGCAGTACTTC.

As regards this clonotype: The CDR3 end shows no conserved phenylalanine or tryptophan, and so a read error is likely. The chain links TRBV12-3 or TRBV12-4 to TRBJ2-2; no definite D call. The CDR3 loop spans 13 amino acids. Trimming removed 5 bases at V and 3 bases at J, with 7 bases between. CDR3 bases: TGTGCCAGCAGTCTACTATACACCGGGGAGCTGTTTTAT. Protein: CASSLLYTGELFY.

A word on this clonotype: A much larger clone sits a single nucleotide away, making a read error possible. The chain combines TRBV4-1 with TRBJ2-7, with a tentative D call TRBD1 (6 bases). The CDR3 is made up of 14 amino acids. The germline gives CDR1 MGHRA, CDR2 YSYEKL. The CDR3 sequence: CTSSPVGGDYEQYV. As DNA, the CDR3 is TGCACCAGCAGCCCAGTTGGGGGCGACTACGAGCAGTACGTC.

Of note for this clonotype: This may stem from a read error, because a much larger clone lies one nucleotide away. This chain connects TRBV10-2 to TRBJ1-6; the match to TRBD1 covers 9 bases. V shed 8 bases, J shed 8 bases, and the junction held 19 bases outside the gene matches. Per germline, CDR1 WSHSY and CDR2 SAAADI. The CDR3 has 18 residues. The CDR3 sequence: CASSLLTSGTGNDSPLHF. CDR3 coding DNA: TGCGCCAGCTCTCTACTCACGTCCGGGACAGGGAACGATTCACCCCTCCACTTT.

This clonotype has a handful of counts. V gene TRBV7-3 combines with J gene TRBJ2-7, with D possibly being TRBD2 (6 bases). Trimming removed 5 bases at V and 4 bases at J, with 15 bases between. The CDR3 spans 14 residues. Germline-derived CDR1 and CDR2 are SGHTA and FQGTGA. The CDR3 DNA reads TGTGCCAGCAGCCCGACCGGGAGACCTTACGAGCAGTACTTC. As protein: CASSPTGRPYEQYF.

The V call is TRBV5-4, the J call TRBJ2-3; possible D gene TRBD1, 6 bases. This CDR3 has 14 residues. Trimming took off 9 bases at V and 2 bases at J, with 16 bases between the two ends. CDR1 and CDR2 from the germline V gene are SGHNT and YYREEE (reference sequence). CDR3 DNA: TGTGCCATCAAAACCGGGACACTCACAGATACGCAGTATTTT. Encoded protein: CAIKTGTLTDTQYF.

V gene TRBV29-1 combines with J gene TRBJ2-5, with D uncertain. The germline V and J ends were trimmed by 2 bases and 4 bases, with 11 bases remaining between them. Germline CDR1 reads SQVTM; CDR2 reads ANQGSEA. This CDR3 has 13 amino acids. CDR3 protein: CSVEMRPLETQYF. CDR3 DNA sequence: TGCAGCGTTGAAATGCGGCCCCTAGAGACCCAGTACTTC.

This clonotype was seen a few times. The chain couples TRBV4-1 to TRBJ2-3, with TRBD2 identical over 8 bases. Germline V gives CDR1 MGHRA, CDR2 YSYEKL. The length of the CDR3 is 16 residues. V trimming: 0 bases; J trimming: 4 bases; junction bases outside the gene matches: 6. The CDR3 reads CASSQEAIGRADTQYF. CDR3 nucleotides: TGCGCCAGCAGCCAAGAGGCCATCGGGAGGGCAGATACGCAGTATTTT.

On this clonotype: A single base separates this from a much larger clone, so it may be a read error. V is TRBV29-1 and J is TRBJ2-5; D is uncertain. Trimming removed 5 bases at V and 5 bases at J, with 9 bases between. This CDR3 is 11 amino acids long. Germline CDR1 SQVTM, CDR2 ANQGSEA. The DNA of the CDR3 is TGCAGCGTTCTGGAGTGGGAGACCCAGTACTTC. It translates to CSVLEWETQYF.

This clonotype showed up just once. A junction end diverges from the germline sequence, so it may reflect a read error. The J gene is TRBJ2-1, the V gene TRBV11-2, with D hard to call. The CDR3 spans 17 residues. In germline, CDR1 is SGHAT, CDR2 FQNNGV. The CDR3 DNA reads as TGTGCCAGCAGCTCGTCGTTTGTGGGGAACTCCTACAATGGGCAGATCTTC. This translates into CASSSSFVGNSYNGQIF.

In the case of this clonotype: A much larger clone is a single base away; this may be a read error. The gene calls are TRBV7-9 and TRBJ1-1, with D uncertain. This CDR3 is 9 amino acids long. Trimming removed 5 bases from V and 14 bases from J, with 9 bases in between. Germline CDR1 and CDR2: SEHNR and FQNEAQ (reference sequence). CDR3 nucleotides: TGTGCCAGCAGCACCAAGATCTTCTTT. This codes for CASSTKIFF.

V gene TRBV6-6 combines with J gene TRBJ2-3; perhaps D is TRBD1 or TRBD2 (5 bases each). The germline gives CDR1 MNHNY, CDR2 SVGAGI (reference sequence). CDR3 length: 13 residues. V lost 7 bases and J lost 10, with 18 bases in between. The CDR3 spells CASKRRGVDAQYF. The DNA of the CDR3 is TGTGCCAGCAAAAGAAGGGGAGTGGATGCGCAGTATTTT.

This clonotype showed up just a few times. The chain joins TRBV12-3 or TRBV12-4 to TRBJ1-6, with TRBD1 identical over 8 bases. The CDR3 has 14 amino acids. V lost 2 bases and J lost 10; bases outside the gene matches: 4. CDR3 amino acids: CASSLQGAHSPLHF. The CDR3, as DNA: TGTGCCAGCAGTTTACAGGGGGCACACTCACCCCTCCACTTT.

With regard to this clonotype: A much larger clone is a single base away; this may be a read error. This chain links TRBV7-9 with TRBJ1-4; D not certain. CDR3 length: 15 amino acids. From germline, CDR1 is SEHNR and CDR2 FQNEAQ (reference sequence). CDR3 residues: CASCLVWATNEKLFF. The CDR3 DNA sequence: TGTGCCAGCTGCTTAGTCTGGGCAACTAATGAAAAACTGTTTTTT.

This CDR3 is CASSTEMNTEAFF. The CDR3 DNA sequence: TGTGCCAGCAGTACAGAGATGAACACTGAAGCTTTCTTT. The chain carries TRBV6-1 and TRBJ1-1, with D unresolved. The CDR3 spans 13 residues. The germline V gene encodes CDR1 MNHNS and CDR2 SASEGT. Trimming took off 5 bases at V and 0 bases at J, with 7 bases between the two ends.